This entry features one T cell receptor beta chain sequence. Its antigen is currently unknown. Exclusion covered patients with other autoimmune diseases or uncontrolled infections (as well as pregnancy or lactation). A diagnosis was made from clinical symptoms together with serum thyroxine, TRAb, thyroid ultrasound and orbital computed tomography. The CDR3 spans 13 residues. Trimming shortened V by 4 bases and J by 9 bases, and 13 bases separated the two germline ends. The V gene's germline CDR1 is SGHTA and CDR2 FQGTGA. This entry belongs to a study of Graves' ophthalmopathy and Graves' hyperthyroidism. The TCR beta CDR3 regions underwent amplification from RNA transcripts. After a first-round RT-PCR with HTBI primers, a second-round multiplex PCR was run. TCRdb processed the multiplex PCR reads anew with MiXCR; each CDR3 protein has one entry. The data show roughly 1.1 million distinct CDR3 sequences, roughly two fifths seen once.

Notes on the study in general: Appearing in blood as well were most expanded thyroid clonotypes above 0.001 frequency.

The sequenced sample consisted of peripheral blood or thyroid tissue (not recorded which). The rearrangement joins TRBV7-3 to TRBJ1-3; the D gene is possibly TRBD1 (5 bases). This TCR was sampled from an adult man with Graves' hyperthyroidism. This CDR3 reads CASSYGTSGTIYF. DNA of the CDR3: TGTGCCAGCAGCTACGGGACTAGCGGCACCATATATTTT. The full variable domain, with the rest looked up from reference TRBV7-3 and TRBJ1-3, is GAGVSQTPSNKVTEKGKYVELRCDPISGHTALYWYRQSLGQGPEFLIYFQGTGAADDSGLPNDRFFAVRPEGSVSTLKIQRTERGDSAVYLCASSYGTSGTIYFGEGSWLTVV.